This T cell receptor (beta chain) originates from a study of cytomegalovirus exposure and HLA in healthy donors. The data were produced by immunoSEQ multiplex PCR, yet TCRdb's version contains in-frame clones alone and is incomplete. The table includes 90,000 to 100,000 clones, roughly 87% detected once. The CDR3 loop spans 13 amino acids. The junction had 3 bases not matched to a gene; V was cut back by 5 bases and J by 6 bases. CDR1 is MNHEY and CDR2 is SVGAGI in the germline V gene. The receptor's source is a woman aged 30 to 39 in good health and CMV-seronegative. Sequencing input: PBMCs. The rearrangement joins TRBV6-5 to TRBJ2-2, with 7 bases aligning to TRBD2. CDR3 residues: CASSGRVAGELFF. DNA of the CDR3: TGTGCCAGCAGTGGGAGGGTGGCCGGGGAGCTGTTTTTT.